Listed below are T cell receptor beta chains from one sample, sequenced in a study of technical replicates of blood from a handful of donors. Sequencing was performed with immunoSEQ multiplex PCR; in TCRdb, only in-frame clones are kept and a portion is missing. The table lists 13,000 or so clones, roughly 96% of them singletons, with 6.3% in the top ten. The sample was PBMCs. The receptors were gathered from a human donor in good health. Both conserved end residues are trimmed from each CDR3.

TRBV27	TRBJ2-2	ASSPLGEGGELF
TRBV2	TRBJ2-3	ASSENSGGFDTQY
TRBV5-1	TRBJ1-2	ASSLDRANYGYT
TRBV2	TRBJ2-6	ATSTGAGANVLT
TRBV10-2	TRBJ2-1	ASGGLGLYEQF
TRBV7-9	TRBJ2-4	ASSPGGIQY
TRBV5-5	TRBJ1-5	ASSSDSIINQPQH
TRBV30	TRBJ2-7	AWSGRPVSYEQY
TRBV5-4	TRBJ2-5	ASSLGGTAIQETQY
TRBV4-2	TRBJ2-7	ASSQEGGGVAYEQY
TRBV2	TRBJ1-1	ASRKITGGRTEAF
TRBV7-3	TRBJ2-7	ASSPALGQGAYEQY
TRBV18	TRBJ1-5	ASSLMQTEDWSGGNQPQH
TRBV6-1	TRBJ2-1	ASSPWTGLWNEQF
TRBV28	TRBJ1-2	ASSLFGRGGYT
TRBV7-9	TRBJ2-1	ASSLAGGYNEQF
TRBV18	TRBJ2-7	ASRGEGSEQY
TRBV27	TRBJ1-2	ASSPGTGASNYGYT
TRBV5-8	TRBJ2-3	ASSLGTLTGADTQY
TRBV5-1	TRBJ2-6	ASSGRGSGANVLT
TRBV6-5	TRBJ2-4	ASSYYGGQGANIQY
TRBV27	TRBJ2-7	ASSFLAGGREQY
TRBV28	TRBJ2-7	ASTLSGSSYEQY
TRBV10-3	TRBJ2-1	AIGDRVENEQF
TRBV4-2	TRBJ2-7	ASSQEWGDTYEQY
TRBV19	TRBJ2-7	ASSYSGTSGSYEQY
TRBV27	TRBJ2-7	ASRLAAAYEQY
TRBV11-2	TRBJ2-2	ASSPYRVAGELF
TRBV19	TRBJ2-5	ASSPGQQETQY
TRBV2	TRBJ1-1	ASSAGGLVTEAF
TRBV6-1	TRBJ2-7	ASRQGQGETYEQY
TRBV19	TRBJ1-5	ASSRDRGGSNQPQH
TRBV5-6	TRBJ2-7	ASSLAYEQY
TRBV5-6	TRBJ2-5	ASSSEVGEGTQY
TRBV28	TRBJ1-4	ASSPGDSPATNEKLF
TRBV7-9	TRBJ2-7	ASSAGLAGGRYEQY
TRBV27	TRBJ2-7	ASRPLGQGAYEQY
TRBV7-9	TRBJ2-5	ASSFEGETQY
TRBV7-9	TRBJ2-1	ASSLANSRQQGVLNEQF
TRBV29-1	TRBJ2-5	SVSLQGLGEETQY
TRBV28	TRBJ2-2	ASSPGQAGTGELF
TRBV7-8	TRBJ1-2	ASSYRGDGYT
TRBV6-1	TRBJ2-7	ASIVGDRVYEQY
TRBV7-8	TRBJ2-6	ASSSRGLGANVLT
TRBV14	TRBJ1-2	ASSRNRGNYGYT
TRBV27	TRBJ2-7	ASSTRDRGFHEQY
TRBV29-1	TRBJ2-1	SVEGAQGINEQF
TRBV5-5	TRBJ1-2	ASSLGSANYGYT
TRBV5-8	TRBJ2-1	ASSLRTDVGNEQF
TRBV19	TRBJ1-3	ASNRGYSGNTIY
TRBV7-8	TRBJ2-3	ASSAQALQY
TRBV7-7	TRBJ2-5	ASSLGGQRVETQY
TRBV6-6	TRBJ1-5	ASSLTGGYQPQH
TRBV5-1	TRBJ1-1	ASSLGAGSTEAF
TRBV10-2	TRBJ1-5	ASSGSGGNQPQH
TRBV28	TRBJ2-1	ASSPGQGDEQF
TRBV10-2	TRBJ2-7	ASTGTSGFYEQY
TRBV28	TRBJ1-1	ASSLGGDRRAF
TRBV5-1	TRBJ2-1	ASSLVFGGSSYNEQF